This T cell receptor (beta chain) was sequenced during a study of blood T cell repertoires in COVID-19. Whole-study context: The samples span acute and convalescent COVID-19 from the United States, Italy and Spain.

V lost 6 bases, J lost 10 bases, and 18 bases lay in between. CDR3 length: 13 amino acids. Germline CDR1 reads LGHDT; CDR2 reads YNNKEL (reference sequence). The sample holds a few counts of this clone. Generated by immunoSEQ multiplex PCR, the TCRdb table keeps only in-frame clones and is missing some. The sample has about 380,000 clones; more than 75% are singletons. The receptor comes from a young man who had recovered from COVID-19. Material for sequencing was PBMCs or T cells enriched from blood (not recorded which). The genes are TRBV3-1 (or the pseudogene TRBV3-2) and TRBJ1-1; tentative D call: TRBD1 (5 bases). CDR3 sequence reads: CASSVSGGIGAFF. Here the CDR3 DNA reads TGTGCCAGCAGTGTTTCCGGGGGAATAGGAGCTTTCTTT.